This T cell receptor (beta chain) stems from a study of long-term antiretroviral therapy in people with HIV. Study-wide results and limits: Documentation of ART adherence, viral resistance or therapy changes was absent. Those clones which expanded before ART made up the dominant part of the repertoire at all time points. Diversity rose after ART but stayed below transplant donor controls.

Survey-level resolution applied to immunoSEQ assay v3.0. For every sample, sequencing targeted roughly 35,000-50,000 T-cell genomes. Profiling relied on immunoSEQ multiplex PCR, and the TCRdb table lists in-frame clones only, not all of them. The data show over 25,000 clones, approximately 80% seen once. Concerning this clone itself: Its matching antigen is unknown.

Germline values: CDR1 SGDLS, CDR2 YYNGEE. This CDR3 comprises 13 residues. V shed 0 bases and J shed 3 bases, with 6 bases lying between them. The receptor was derived from a man aged 25 to 40 with HIV. This chain connects TRBV9 to TRBJ1-1, with D hard to call. The specimen comprised unsorted PBMCs, sampled almost 2.9 years after starting antiretroviral therapy. In DNA form, the CDR3 reads TGTGCCAGCAGCGTAGGGGCAGACACTGAAGCTTTCTTT. As protein: CASSVGADTEAFF.